This TCR beta chain stems from a study of naive and memory T cell subsets. This clonotype is a singleton in its sample. Antigen unknown. The beta constant-region primer was an equimolar mix of two oligonucleotides covering TRBC1 and TRBC2. Nested alpha and beta constant-region primers with the SP2 primer drove four PCR rounds on ligated cDNA. TCRdb re-called the UMI-ligation and nested PCR reads with MiXCR, one entry per CDR3 protein. The sample holds 20,000 to 25,000 distinct CDR3 sequences; around 8.8% are singletons and the top ten take approximately 21%. Study results and limitations: Diversity fell and Gini index rose from naive through CM, EM, EMRA.

Looked up from germline, CDR1 is MGHRA and CDR2 is YSYEKL. The CDR3 is 13 residues long. Trimming stripped 1 base from V and 7 bases from J, with 8 bases between. The sequence came from a human donor in good health. The chain recombines TRBV4-1 with TRBJ1-5; D is ambiguous. Sequencing used central memory CD8+ T cells from blood. The chain's CDR3 is CASSQGFGQPQHF. The CDR3 DNA reads TGCGCCAGCAGCCAAGGTTTTGGACAGCCCCAGCATTTT.